The 10 T cell receptor beta chains in this list originate from one sample, sequenced in a study of T cell repertoires in cytomegalovirus infection. One entry per CDR3 protein results from TCRdb running MiXCR on the reads. The sample has 830,000 or so distinct CDR3 sequences; about 30% are singletons. These TCRs' antigens remain unknown. The source was cultured CD8+ T cells from PBMCs, collected from culture after CMV antigen stimulation. The source of these receptors is a human donor in good health (CMV status not recorded). Some clones in this sample may be carry-over from other donors' samples.

This clonotype was observed at least ten times. The rearrangement joins TRBV27 to TRBJ2-3; 10 bases are shared with TRBD1. CDR1 and CDR2 from the germline V gene are MNHEY and SMNVEV (reference sequence). The CDR3 is made up of 15 amino acids. Trimming cost V 8 bases and J 3 bases; bases outside gene matches: 8. This CDR3 is CASGPRDRGTDTQYF. CDR3 nucleotides: TGTGCCAGCGGACCGCGGGACAGGGGAACAGATACGCAGTATTTT.

This clonotype has a handful of counts. This chain uses TRBV12-3 or TRBV12-4 with TRBJ2-1; unclear D gene. This CDR3 is 13 amino acids long. The V and J ends lost 7 bases and 4 bases respectively, with 11 bases between them. CDR3 coding DNA: TGTGCCAGCACCGTCAACGGATACAATGAGCAGTTCTTC. Its translation is CASTVNGYNEQFF.

The genes are TRBV6-6 and TRBJ2-2; D gene unclear. This CDR3 spans 12 amino acids. CDR1 is MNHNY, CDR2 SVGAGI, per germline (reference sequence). V was pared by 8 bases and J by 4 bases, with 8 bases between. The CDR3 here is CASWPGTGELFF. The CDR3 DNA follows: TGTGCCAGCTGGCCGGGCACCGGGGAGCTGTTTTTT.

This clonotype appeared a single time. A much larger clone differs from this one at a single base, so this may be a read error. This chain uses TRBV7-9 with TRBJ2-1; D is perhaps TRBD1 (5 bases). The CDR3 length is 17 residues. Germline CDR1 is SEHNR and CDR2 is FQNEAQ (reference sequence). The CDR3 sequence is CVSSSLGPYSSYNEQFF. CDR3 sequence (DNA): TGTGTCAGCAGCTCCTTGGGGCCCTACAGCTCCTACAATGAGCAGTTCTTC.

The gene calls are TRBV28 and TRBJ2-7, with unresolved D. Deletions cut 5 bases from V and 2 bases from J, with 16 bases between. The CDR3 extends over 15 amino acids. Germline V gene data show CDR1 as MDHEN and CDR2 as SYDVKM. DNA for the CDR3: TGTGCCAGCAGTGCCCGGGCCAGGCCCCCCTACGAGCAGTACGTC. This sequence encodes CASSARARPPYEQYV.

J is TRBJ2-1 and V is TRBV20-1; tentatively, D is TRBD1 or TRBD2 (5 bases each). Per germline, CDR1 DFQATT and CDR2 SNEGSKA (reference sequence). This CDR3 is built from 16 residues. V dropped 0 bases and J dropped 1 base, with 13 bases sitting between them. The CDR3 region is CSARDRGADSYNEQFF. In DNA form, the CDR3 reads TGCAGTGCTAGAGATCGGGGCGCTGATTCCTACAATGAGCAGTTCTTC.

V gene TRBV7-9 combines with J gene TRBJ2-7; D may be TRBD1 (5 bases). Per the germline V gene, CDR1 is SEHNR and CDR2 is FQNEAQ (reference sequence). The CDR3 runs to 15 residues. Trimming pared 2 bases from V and 3 bases from J, leaving 14 bases between. DNA of the CDR3: TGTGCCAGCAGCTTATCCGAGACAGCGATCTACGAGCAGTACTTC. This encodes CASSLSETAIYEQYF.

V is TRBV5-6 and J is TRBJ2-7, with D perhaps TRBD1 (6 bases). The CDR3 loop spans 18 amino acids. Germline V gene lookup returns CDR1 SGHDT and CDR2 YYEEEE. V lost 3 bases and J lost 0, with 22 bases in between. CDR3 nucleotide sequence: TGTGCCAGCAGCTCCAGGACACTCTGGGACAAACACTCCTACGAGCAGTACTTC. Amino acids: CASSSRTLWDKHSYEQYF.

This chain connects TRBV19 to TRBJ2-1; D possibly uses TRBD1 or TRBD2 (5 bases each). V was cut by 3 bases and J by 6 bases, with 9 bases left in between. Looked up from germline, CDR1 is LNHDA and CDR2 is SQIVND (reference sequence). The CDR3 is 13 residues long. In DNA, the CDR3 is TGTGCCAGTAGTATGGCTGGGGGCAATGAGCAGTTCTTC. Protein sequence: CASSMAGGNEQFF.

The rearrangement uses TRBV10-2 and TRBJ1-1; D not resolved. With 4 bases removed from V and 4 bases from J, the gap between germline ends came to 7 bases. This CDR3 has 12 residues. From germline, CDR1 is WSHSY and CDR2 SAAADI. The CDR3 bases are TGCGCCAGCAGTGTTAGGCTCACTGAAGCTTTCTTT. Translated: CASSVRLTEAFF.